The present entry profiles one T cell receptor beta chain with its context. Its antigen remains unknown. Germline lookup yields CDR1 SGHRS and CDR2 YFSETQ. The CDR3 consists of 14 residues. V lost 3 bases and J lost 3, with 12 bases in between. The time point was: peripheral blood 6 weeks after treatment start. This sample is part of a study of PD-L1 blockade in urothelial cancer. Background on the study: Blood was evaluated 3 weeks (second dose) and 6 weeks after therapy began.

The templates were synthetic TCR analogs, and they were spiked into each PCR. Some clones are missing from TCRdb's copy, which holds only in-frame ones; the method was immunoSEQ multiplex PCR. This sample carries around 50,000 clones, approximately 85% of them seen once, and the ten largest clones take less than 2%. Overall study findings and caveats: Pretreatment blood TCR clonality under the median forecast improved survival.

The rearrangement links TRBV5-1 to TRBJ1-1, with D tentatively TRBD1 (5 bases). The sample consisted of PBMCs, taken around atezolizumab (anti-PD-L1) treatment. The receptor was derived from a man aged 50 or older with urothelial cancer. CDR3 sequence reads: CASSSGGVDTEAFF. As DNA, the CDR3 is TGCGCCAGCAGCTCTGGGGGGGTTGACACTGAAGCTTTCTTT.